This TCR beta chain was recorded in a study of T cells after somatic rescue of genetic block. Libraries were prepared by immunoSEQ multiplex PCR; TCRdb keeps only in-frame clonotypes and omits some of them. The data show about 67,000 clones, 92% seen once. Sequenced: peripheral blood mononuclear cells (PBMCs). The TCR originated in a man aged 35 to 55.

The CDR3 here is CASSSEGGRNEKLFF. The DNA of the CDR3 is TGTGCCAGCAGTTCCGAGGGGGGGAGGAATGAAAAACTGTTTTTT. The rearrangement joins TRBV2 to TRBJ1-4; D possibly corresponds to TRBD1 (6 bases). Germline V gene data show CDR1 as SNHLY and CDR2 as FYNNEI. V was cut by 5 bases and J by 5 bases, with 15 bases left in between. The length of the CDR3 is 15 residues.